This T cell receptor (beta chain) was identified during a study of blood T cell repertoires in COVID-19. Whole-study context: Samples of COVID-19 (acute and convalescent) were obtained from the United States, Italy and Spain. T cells, B-cell-depleted T cells, or PBMCs provided the cDNA or gDNA that served as material.

As originally analysed: Reference gene primers were amplified, and this amplification served to estimate nucleated cell counts. Sequenced by immunoSEQ multiplex PCR; TCRdb stores in-frame clones only, minus some. Clone size and the V and J calls come from that table; the DNA yielded D and trimming. The sample shows approximately 100,000 clones, 87% of them seen only once. This clone was seen only once. The TCR originated in a woman younger than 45 with acute or convalescent COVID-19. Sequencing was done on a sample of peripheral blood.

In nucleotides, the CDR3 is TGCGCCAGCAGCCTTCGTCAGGGGCCCGGGACTAGCGGAACCTACGAGCAGTACTTC. Translation: CASSLRQGPGTSGTYEQYF. The chain carries TRBV4-1 and TRBJ2-7, with 11 bases aligning to TRBD2. Germline loops: CDR1 MGHRA, CDR2 YSYEKL. The trim removed 4 bases at V and 2 bases at J, leaving 16 bases unmatched. The CDR3 has 19 residues.